This T cell receptor beta chain originates from a study of T cells in Graves' hyperthyroidism and ophthalmopathy (dated by TCRdb to between 2017 and 2020). For the study in its entirety: Peripheral blood was sampled at the time of initial diagnosis, prior to any treatment. To identify TCR V-J signatures that set the groups apart, the researchers used a discovery cohort of 90 to 100 patients, made up of fewer than 50 with Graves' ophthalmopathy and 57 with stable Graves' hyperthyroidism. Whether ophthalmopathy could be predicted prospectively was tested in an independent validation cohort made up of 18 to 20 hyperthyroidism patients plus 17 patients who later progressed to ophthalmopathy. For training and testing, the 80 to 100 patients in the discovery cohort were randomly divided in a 7:3 ratio. Thyroid tissue and blood T-cell repertoires from over 5 Graves' hyperthyroidism patients were also compared in the study. After sampling, hyperthyroidism patients received methimazole starting at 30 mg daily, and ophthalmopathy patients received high-dose intravenous methylprednisolone. The paper describes TCR Vbeta CDR3 sequencing of 140 or so peripheral blood samples, made up of 43 ophthalmopathy patients, 70 to 75 hyperthyroidism patients and 17 progressor patients. The investigation overall reported the following: Most expanded thyroid clonotypes (frequency above 0.001) were also found in blood, which suggests that blood repertoires may mirror thyroid immune responses. Ophthalmopathy was separated from stable hyperthyroidism by a 13 V-J signature model, with approximately 89% sensitivity and approximately 81% specificity obtained in cross-validation and 80%/75% obtained in testing. No statistical method was used to set the sample size in advance, and investigators knew the group allocation. In validation, the model predicted progression to ophthalmopathy with about 71% sensitivity and approximately 74% specificity, a median of around 6.6 months before onset.

The TCR beta CDR3 regions were amplified from RNA transcripts. The TCR CDR3 was subjected to a first round of RT-PCR using the HTBI primer set and the Qiagen OneStep RT-PCR kit. Libraries were constructed in a second round of multiplex PCR, after which size selection and purification were carried out. Sequencing of the libraries was done on an Illumina HiSeq2000 using paired-end 100 bp reads. On the study's bioinformatics: SOAPnuke was used to process the raw data, with reads discarded if the reads contained adapters or uncalled bases, had a mean Phred below 15, or lacked an exact constant-primer or identifier match. High-quality paired reads were merged with COPE v1.2.5, and unique nucleotide sequences were defined as clonotypes. Clonotypes were aligned to IMGT TRBV, TRBD and TRBJ reference segments using MiTCR v1.1. The analysis was restricted to V-J combinations with a frequency above 0.0001, which together covered 99.2% of the repertoires. The TCS score was defined as F50 (clonal expansion) divided by E x V (chaos), with BLOSUM62-based TCRdist calculated between CDR3 peptides within each V-J. Welch's t-statistics and random forest reduced some 510 V-J features to 13, which were used in a naive Bayes classifier (R e1071). In-frame beta chains were kept once TCRdb had trimmed the public reads at Q25 with fastp and called clones with MiXCR. One record per CDR3 amino acid sequence lists the most common genes and DNA. These V and J calls derive from TCRdb rather than the authors' analysis. For this sample the table gives about 290,000 distinct CDR3 sequences, of which over 15% were detected only once. Of the sample, around 33% falls within the top ten clones.

A note on this clonotype: Which antigen it targets is not known. No base quality information exists; no much larger clone differs at one position.

Stable Graves' hyperthyroidism was defined as the absence of progression to ophthalmopathy over 18 months of follow-up. Hyperthyroidism patients were newly diagnosed, with disease duration under 2 months, and aged 18 to 65 years. The study excluded patients with uncontrolled infections, other autoimmune diseases, pregnancy or lactation. Diagnoses were based on clinical symptoms, serum thyroxine and TRAb, thyroid ultrasound and orbital computed tomography. PBMCs were separated from roughly 10 ml of fresh peripheral blood using Ficoll-Paque density gradient centrifugation. Trizol reagent was used to extract total RNA, and RNA quality was then checked on an Agilent 2100 Bioanalyzer. The CDR3 has 12 amino acids, counting the end cysteine and phenylalanine. Only the CDR3 DNA stays, 36 bases, in frame from base 1. CDR1 and CDR2 are read off the germline V gene (reference sequence) as LNHDA and SQIVND. V is clipped by 0 bases and J by 4 bases, and the sequence between their germline boundaries is 1 base long.

The TCR was taken from a man aged 25 to 40 with Graves' hyperthyroidism. The sample was blood. The V and J genes are TRBV19 and TRBJ1-5; the D segment cannot be called with confidence. CDR3 protein: CASSIENQPQHF. The bases read TGTGCCAGTAGTATAGAGAATCAGCCCCAGCATTTT.